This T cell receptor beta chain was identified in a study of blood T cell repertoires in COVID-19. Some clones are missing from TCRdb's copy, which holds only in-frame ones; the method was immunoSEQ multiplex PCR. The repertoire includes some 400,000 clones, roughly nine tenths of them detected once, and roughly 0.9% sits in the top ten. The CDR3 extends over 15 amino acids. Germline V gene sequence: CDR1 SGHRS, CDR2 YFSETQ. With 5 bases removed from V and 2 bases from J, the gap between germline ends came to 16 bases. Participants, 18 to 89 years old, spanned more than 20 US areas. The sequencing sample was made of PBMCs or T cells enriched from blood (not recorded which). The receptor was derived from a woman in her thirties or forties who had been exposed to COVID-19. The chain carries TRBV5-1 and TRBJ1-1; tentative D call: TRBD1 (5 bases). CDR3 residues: CASSKTSGGNTEAFF. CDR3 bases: TGCGCCAGCAGTAAAACATCGGGGGGAAACACTGAAGCTTTCTTT.